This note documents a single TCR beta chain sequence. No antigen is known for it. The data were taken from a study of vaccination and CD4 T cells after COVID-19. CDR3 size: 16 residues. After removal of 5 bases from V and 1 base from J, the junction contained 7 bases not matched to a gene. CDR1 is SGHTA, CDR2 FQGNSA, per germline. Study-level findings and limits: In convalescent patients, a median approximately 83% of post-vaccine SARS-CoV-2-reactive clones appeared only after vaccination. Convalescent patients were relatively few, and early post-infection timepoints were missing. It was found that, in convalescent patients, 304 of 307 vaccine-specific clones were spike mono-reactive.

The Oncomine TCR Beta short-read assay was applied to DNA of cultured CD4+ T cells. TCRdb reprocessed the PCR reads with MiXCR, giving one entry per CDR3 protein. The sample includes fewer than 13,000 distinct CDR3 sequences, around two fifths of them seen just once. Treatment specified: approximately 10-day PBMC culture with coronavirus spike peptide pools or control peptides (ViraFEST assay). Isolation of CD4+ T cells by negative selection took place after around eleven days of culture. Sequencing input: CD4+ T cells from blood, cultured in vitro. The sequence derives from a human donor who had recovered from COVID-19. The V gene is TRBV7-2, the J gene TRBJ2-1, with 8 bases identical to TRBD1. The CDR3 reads CASSLSRGRSYNEQFF. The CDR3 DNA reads TGTGCCAGCAGCCTATCCAGGGGGCGATCCTACAATGAGCAGTTCTTC.